This record concerns one T cell receptor beta chain sequence. Antigen: not known. This sample was taken from a study of T cell responses to AZD1222 COVID-19 vaccine. Points from the study as a whole: There were repertoire samples only from the period after the peak T cell response.

The CDR3 runs to 13 residues. The V gene's germline CDR1 is SGHVS and CDR2 FQNEAQ. Losses at the gene ends were 1 base for V and 9 bases for J; bases not matched to a gene: 2. Assay: immunoSEQ multiplex PCR; the TCRdb copy retains only in-frame clones and omits some. The data show roughly 200,000 clones, approximately 94% seen once. V and J are TRBV7-8 and TRBJ2-3; 9 positions agree with TRBD1. The source was peripheral blood, collected on day 0 of MenACWY control vaccination. This TCR derives from an adult in good health. CDR3 region: CASSLGDRATQYF. The CDR3 bases are TGTGCCAGCAGCTTAGGGGACAGGGCGACGCAGTATTTT.